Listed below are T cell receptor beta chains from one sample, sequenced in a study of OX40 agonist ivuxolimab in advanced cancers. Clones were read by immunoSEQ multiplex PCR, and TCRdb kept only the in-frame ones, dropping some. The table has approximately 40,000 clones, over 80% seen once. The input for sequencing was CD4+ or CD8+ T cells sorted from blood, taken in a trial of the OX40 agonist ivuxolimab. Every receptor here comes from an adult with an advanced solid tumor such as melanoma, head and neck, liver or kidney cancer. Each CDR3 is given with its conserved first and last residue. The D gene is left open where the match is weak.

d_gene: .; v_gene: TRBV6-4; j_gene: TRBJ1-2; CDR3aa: CASSDSGDGLHGYTF
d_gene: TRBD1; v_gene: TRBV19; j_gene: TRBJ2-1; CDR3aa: CASSIYGTGPNEQFF
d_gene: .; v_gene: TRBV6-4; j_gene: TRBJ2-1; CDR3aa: CASSEAADLYNEQFF
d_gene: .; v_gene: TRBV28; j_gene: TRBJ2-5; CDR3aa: CASSFGTGEETQYF
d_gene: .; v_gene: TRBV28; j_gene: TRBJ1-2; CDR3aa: CASTPGYSRGYTF
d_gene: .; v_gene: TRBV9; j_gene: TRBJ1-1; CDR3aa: CASSVVSGEGGTEAFF
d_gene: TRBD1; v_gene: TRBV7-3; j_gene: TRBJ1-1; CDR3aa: CASSQLPGQGKFGEAFF
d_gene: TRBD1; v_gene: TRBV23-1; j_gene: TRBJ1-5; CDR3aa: CASRGTLTQPQHF
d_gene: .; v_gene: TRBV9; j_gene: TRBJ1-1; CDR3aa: CASSPQGVDTEAFF
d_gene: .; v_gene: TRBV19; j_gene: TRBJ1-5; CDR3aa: CASSIDHQLRRKVFGNQPQHF
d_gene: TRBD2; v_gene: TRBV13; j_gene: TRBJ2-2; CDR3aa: CASSSGTSGGKTGELFF
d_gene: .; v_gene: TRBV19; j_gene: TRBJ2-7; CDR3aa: CARTSRDTTYEQYF
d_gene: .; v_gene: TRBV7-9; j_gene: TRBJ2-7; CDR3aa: CASSRDNYYEQYF
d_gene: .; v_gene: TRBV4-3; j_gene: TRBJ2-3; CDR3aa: CASSQGGSTDTQYF
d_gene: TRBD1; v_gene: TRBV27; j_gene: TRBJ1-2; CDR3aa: CASSLGQGVSGYTF
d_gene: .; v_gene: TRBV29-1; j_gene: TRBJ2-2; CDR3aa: CSVLGAGELFF
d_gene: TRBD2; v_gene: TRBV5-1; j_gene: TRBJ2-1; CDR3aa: CASIDSGALNNEQFF
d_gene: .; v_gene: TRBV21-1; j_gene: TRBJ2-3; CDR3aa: CASPTSGDSTSTDTQYF
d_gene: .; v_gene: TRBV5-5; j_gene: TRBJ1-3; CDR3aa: CASRVGVPGGNTIYF
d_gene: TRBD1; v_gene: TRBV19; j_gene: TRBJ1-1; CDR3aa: CASSMGTGVNTEAFF
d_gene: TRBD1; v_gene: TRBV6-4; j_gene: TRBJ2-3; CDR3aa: CASSEGQGADTQYF
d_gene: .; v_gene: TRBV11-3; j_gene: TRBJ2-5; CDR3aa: CASSFWRDQETQYF
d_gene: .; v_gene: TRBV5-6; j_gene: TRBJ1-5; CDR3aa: CASSLGGLSQPQHF
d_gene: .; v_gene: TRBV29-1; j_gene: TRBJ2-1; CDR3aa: CSVVIYEQFF
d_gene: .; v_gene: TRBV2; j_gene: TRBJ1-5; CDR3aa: CASSTTTSNQPQHF
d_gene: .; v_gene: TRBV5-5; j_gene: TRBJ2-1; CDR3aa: CASSSTPSSYNEQFF
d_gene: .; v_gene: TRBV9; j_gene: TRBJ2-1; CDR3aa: CASSSSLSRVPSYNEQFF
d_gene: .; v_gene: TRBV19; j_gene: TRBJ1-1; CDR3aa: CASSIGRLLGPEAFF
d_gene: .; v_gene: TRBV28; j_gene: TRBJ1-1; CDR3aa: CASSLYGGGATEAFF
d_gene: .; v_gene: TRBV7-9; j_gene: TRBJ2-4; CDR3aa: CALRDIENIQYF
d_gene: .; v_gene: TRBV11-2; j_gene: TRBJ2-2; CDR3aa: CASSLAGDELFF
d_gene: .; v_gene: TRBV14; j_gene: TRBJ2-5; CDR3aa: CASSRKRQETQYF